The 23 T cell receptor beta chains given below trace back to one sample, sequenced in a study of cytomegalovirus exposure and HLA in healthy donors. PCR primers comprised 60 Vbeta and 13 Jbeta primers. Generated by immunoSEQ multiplex PCR, the TCRdb table keeps only in-frame clones and is missing some. Of 40,000 to 60,000 clones listed, more than 65% are singletons. Specimen: PBMCs. The receptors originated from a woman aged 45-65 years in good health and CMV-seronegative.

This clone was observed once. The gene calls are TRBV4-1 and TRBJ2-2; 9 nucleotides match TRBD2. Germline-derived CDR1 and CDR2 are MGHRA and YSYEKL. The CDR3 runs 16 residues. V was pared by 1 base and J by 4 bases, with 4 bases of the junction left unmatched. CDR3 nucleotides: TGCGCCAGCAGCCAAGGCGGGGGGGACGTCACCGGGGAGCTGTTTTTT. It specifies CASSQGGGDVTGELFF.

The chain combines TRBV6-1 with TRBJ1-5; TRBD1 matches at 9 bases. The germline V gene encodes CDR1 MNHNS and CDR2 SASEGT. The CDR3 is 13 residues long. V dropped 9 bases and J dropped 10; count of bases not matched to a gene: 10. The CDR3 DNA reads as TGTGCCAGTTGGGAGGGACAGGGTTATCCCCAGCATTTT. Its translation is CASWEGQGYPQHF.

This chain connects TRBV7-9 to TRBJ2-5, with TRBD2 identical over 10 bases. V lost 1 base to trimming and J lost 1 base; unmatched junction nucleotides: 3. In germline, CDR1 is SEHNR, CDR2 FQNEAQ (reference sequence). This CDR3 spans 16 amino acids. In DNA form, the CDR3 reads TGTGCCAGCAGCTTAGTTGGACTAGCGGTCCAAGAGACCCAGTACTTC. Translation: CASSLVGLAVQETQYF.

This sequence joins TRBV2 and TRBJ2-3; 8 bases are shared with TRBD1. In germline, CDR1 is SNHLY, CDR2 FYNNEI. The CDR3 contains 15 residues. V trimming: 6 bases; J trimming: 0 bases; junction bases outside the gene matches: 5. The chain's CDR3 is CASRTGTGSTDTQYF. The CDR3 DNA sequence: TGTGCCAGCAGGACCGGGACAGGAAGCACAGATACGCAGTATTTT.

J is TRBJ2-7 and V is TRBV28, with no clear D. The CDR3 contains 12 residues. From germline, CDR1 is MDHEN and CDR2 SYDVKM. V shed 1 base and J shed 6 bases, with 7 bases lying between them. CDR3 DNA sequence: TGTGCCAGCAGTTTATTTACCGGCGAGCAGTACTTC. It specifies CASSLFTGEQYF.

In its sample, this clone was seen a few times. The chain recombines TRBV9 with TRBJ2-5, with TRBD1 identical over 9 bases. The CDR3 is 15 amino acids. Trimming cost V 4 bases and J 5 bases; bases outside gene matches: 9. CDR1 and CDR2 (germline): SGDLS, YYNGEE. This CDR3 reads CASSPLGQGRETQYF. CDR3 DNA: TGTGCCAGCAGCCCTCTGGGACAGGGCCGGGAGACCCAGTACTTC.

V gene TRBV6-5 combines with J gene TRBJ1-1; 7 nucleotides agree with TRBD1. From germline, CDR1 is MNHEY and CDR2 SVGAGI. V shed 5 bases and J 5 bases; nucleotides not matched to a gene: 5. This CDR3 has 13 amino acids. The DNA for the CDR3 is TGTGCCAGCAGTCCAATACAGGGGACTGAAGCTTTCTTT. Encoded protein: CASSPIQGTEAFF.

The chain has TRBV5-1 and TRBJ2-7, with 9 bases fitting TRBD2. V dropped 0 bases and J dropped 0; count of bases not matched to a gene: 4. Germline CDR1 and CDR2: SGHRS and YFSETQ. The CDR3 loop spans 16 amino acids. The CDR3, as DNA: TGCGCCAGCAGCTTGGAGTTGCGGGGGGGCTCCTACGAGCAGTACTTC. This sequence encodes CASSLELRGGSYEQYF.

This sequence joins TRBV19 and TRBJ1-1; D gene unclear. V was shortened by 5 bases and J by 4 bases, with 14 bases between the two germline ends. Germline V gene data show CDR1 as LNHDA and CDR2 as SQIVND (reference sequence). The CDR3 length is 14 residues. The CDR3: CASSWEKVGTEAFF. The CDR3 region has the DNA TGTGCCAGTAGTTGGGAGAAGGTGGGCACTGAAGCTTTCTTT.

This clone occurred a few times. The chain couples TRBV28 to TRBJ1-5, with 7 bases that match TRBD1. The CDR3 is 14 amino acids. V dropped 4 bases and J dropped 2; count of bases not matched to a gene: 2. CDR1 and CDR2 (germline): MDHEN, SYDVKM. CDR3 DNA sequence: TGTGCCAGCAGTTCAGGACAGGGCAATCAGCCCCAGCATTTT. This encodes CASSSGQGNQPQHF.

This clone was found once. V is TRBV5-1 and J is TRBJ2-3; D might be TRBD1 (6 bases). The CDR3 is 19 residues long. CDR1 SGHRS and CDR2 YFSETQ come from the germline V gene. The V gene lost 0 bases and the J gene lost 1 base, with 21 bases spanning the gap. The CDR3 DNA is TGCGCCAGCAGCTTGGGGCTCCGGGTACAGGGAACGGGCACAGATACGCAGTATTTT. This translates into CASSLGLRVQGTGTDTQYF.

The chain combines TRBV28 with TRBJ1-2; D is possibly TRBD1 (6 bases). This CDR3 is built from 14 residues. Germline V gene lookup returns CDR1 MDHEN and CDR2 SYDVKM. V lost 6 bases to trimming and J lost 8 bases, with 19 bases between them. The CDR3 DNA follows: TGTGCCAGCAGGGCACCGGGACAAATAAGGGGCTACACCTTC. This translates into CASRAPGQIRGYTF.

The genes are TRBV19 and TRBJ2-1, with D hard to call. Germline-derived CDR1 and CDR2 are LNHDA and SQIVND (reference sequence). V lost 3 bases to trimming and J lost 10 bases, with 7 bases between them. The CDR3 consists of 11 residues. The CDR3, as DNA: TGTGCCAGTAGTATCTGGCAAGAGCAGTTCTTC. This codes for CASSIWQEQFF.

The chain joins TRBV5-1 to TRBJ2-5; possibly TRBD1 for D (5 bases). Trimming took off 1 base at V and 7 bases at J, with 20 bases between the two ends. In germline, CDR1 is SGHRS, CDR2 YFSETQ. This CDR3 spans 16 amino acids. In DNA, the CDR3 is TGCGCCAGCAGCTTGTCGGTAGGGGCCCAGTTCGGGACCCAGTACTTC. Its protein product is CASSLSVGAQFGTQYF.

The chain has TRBV30 and TRBJ2-1; 8 bases are shared with TRBD2. CDR3 length equals 12 residues. Germline values: CDR1 GTSNPN, CDR2 SVGIG (reference sequence). V shed 2 bases, J shed 11 bases, and the junction held 5 bases outside the gene matches. CDR3 amino acids: CAWSPGGGQQFF. Written as DNA, the CDR3 is TGTGCCTGGAGTCCTGGCGGGGGGCAGCAGTTCTTC.

The chain links TRBV25-1 to TRBJ2-5, with D possibly matching TRBD1 (7 bases). The CDR3 has 16 amino acids. The germline gives CDR1 MGHDK, CDR2 SYGVNS. V shed 3 bases and J shed 1 base, with 15 bases lying between them. CDR3 amino acids: CASSEGAGGGQETQYF. CDR3 coding DNA: TGTGCCAGCAGTGAGGGGGCAGGGGGAGGCCAAGAGACCCAGTACTTC.

J is TRBJ1-5 and V is TRBV30; possible D gene TRBD1, 6 bases. Germline V CDR1 and CDR2: GTSNPN, SVGIG (reference sequence). There are 13 residues in the CDR3. Trimming stripped 1 base from V and 5 bases from J, with 9 bases between. CDR3 DNA: TGTGCCTGGAGTGACAGGGTGGATCAGCCCCAGCATTTT. Translating it yields CAWSDRVDQPQHF. Full variable domain (missing parts from reference TRBV30 and TRBJ1-5): SQTIHQWPATLVQPVGSPLSLECTVEGTSNPNLYWYRQAAGRGLQLLFYSVGIGQISSEVPQNLSASRPQDRQFILSSKKLLLSDSGFYLCAWSDRVDQPQHFGDGTRLSIL.

The chain has TRBV5-1 and TRBJ1-3; 8 bases line up with TRBD1. CDR1 and CDR2 (germline): SGHRS, YFSETQ. The CDR3 sequence is 14 residues long. Unmatched junction bases numbered 3, after V lost 4 bases and J lost 3 bases. In DNA, the CDR3 is TGCGCCAGCAGCACGACAGGGGATGGAAACACCATATATTTT. Encoded protein: CASSTTGDGNTIYF.

In DNA, the CDR3 is TGTGCCAGCCTTAGCGGGGGGGCTGGGAATGAGCAGTTCTTC. Translation: CASLSGGAGNEQFF. The chain couples TRBV2 to TRBJ2-1; 11 bases align to TRBD2. There are 14 residues in the CDR3. Germline V lookup: CDR1 SNHLY, CDR2 FYNNEI. Trimming cost V 8 bases and J 7 bases; bases outside gene matches: 7.

This chain uses TRBV28 with TRBJ2-7; TRBD1 matches 8 bases. CDR3 length: 15 amino acids. Germline trimming cut 3 bases from V and 6 bases from J; bases unmatched to any gene: 10. The germline V gene encodes CDR1 MDHEN and CDR2 SYDVKM. The CDR3 nucleotides read TGTGCCAGCAGTTTGCACAGGGGGTGGACCACCGAGCAGTACTTC. It specifies CASSLHRGWTTEQYF.

The chain carries TRBV6-4 and TRBJ2-3; 11 nucleotides agree with TRBD2. Germline lookup yields CDR1 MRHNA and CDR2 SNTAGT. The V segment lost 4 bases and the J segment 6 bases; nucleotides outside the gene matches: 6. This CDR3 is built from 15 residues. In DNA, the CDR3 is TGTGCCAGCAGTGTTAGCGGGGGGGCAGTGGATACGCAGTATTTT. It codes for CASSVSGGAVDTQYF.

This clone has more than one count but fewer than ten. The chain couples TRBV5-1 to TRBJ1-4; D possibly corresponds to TRBD1 (5 bases). Germline assignment: CDR1 SGHRS and CDR2 YFSETQ. The CDR3 length is 14 residues. Trimming left V 1 base short and J 8 bases short, with 12 bases between. In nucleotides, the CDR3 is TGCGCCAGCAGCTTGACTACAGGTAGCGAAAAACTGTTTTTT. Translated: CASSLTTGSEKLFF.

The rearrangement uses TRBV28 and TRBJ2-6; D perhaps matches TRBD2 (6 bases). From germline, CDR1 is MDHEN and CDR2 SYDVKM. The V end lost 3 bases, the J end lost 0 bases, and 12 bases lay between the germline ends. This CDR3 has 17 residues. The CDR3 DNA reads as TGTGCCAGCAGTTTGTGGGACTCCAACTCTGGGGCCAACGTCCTGACTTTC. This sequence encodes CASSLWDSNSGANVLTF.